This T cell receptor beta chain was recorded in a study of shared clonotypes between healthy human individuals. Study-wide background: Aged between 18 and 49, the donors were a couple of women and three men.

CD45RA+ naive and CD45RA-negative memory subsets were separated from CD4+ cells. Findings and caveats of the study: Blood was the sole source, and tissue repertoires probably differ.

As regards this clone: Its antigen is still unknown.

Genomic DNA per cell subset filled all wells of several immunoSEQ plates. Some clones are missing from TCRdb's copy, which holds only in-frame ones; the method was immunoSEQ multiplex PCR. The repertoire holds under 2.5 million clones, with 85% to 95% as singletons. The sequence derives from a man younger than 35 in good health. Some clones in this sample may be carry-over from other donors' samples. The sequencing sample was made of naive CD4+ T cells from PBMCs. Subset specified: CD45RA+ positively selected.

Here the CDR3 reads CASSTGTGGETQYF. The CDR3 DNA reads TGTGCCAGCAGTACCGGGACAGGGGGGGAGACCCAGTACTTC. The gene calls are TRBV27 and TRBJ2-5; 11 bases map to TRBD1. The CDR3 runs to 14 residues. The germline V gene has CDR1 MNHEY and CDR2 SMNVEV (reference sequence). V lost 5 bases, J lost 5 bases, and 4 bases stayed unmatched.